This entry lists 14 T cell receptor beta chains sequenced from one sample in a study of T cells in Graves' hyperthyroidism and ophthalmopathy. The CDR3 regions of TCR beta were amplified from RNA transcripts. A set of HTBI primers served as the primers for a first-round RT-PCR of the TCR CDR3. TCRdb fed the multiplex PCR reads into MiXCR, producing one record per CDR3 protein. The sample consists of approximately 610,000 distinct CDR3 sequences, over 12% of them appearing once. The source material was blood. These receptors originate from a woman in her forties with Graves' ophthalmopathy.

This clonotype has only a few counts. The rearrangement joins TRBV15 to TRBJ1-1; D is perhaps TRBD1 (5 bases). Trimming cost V 3 bases and J 2 bases, with 19 bases left between them. In germline, CDR1 is LNHNV, CDR2 YYDKDF (reference sequence). The CDR3 contains 17 residues. The CDR3 region is CATSRAAPGTPNTEAFF. As DNA, the CDR3 is TGTGCCACCAGCAGGGCCGCGCCAGGGACCCCTAACACTGAAGCTTTCTTT.

This clonotype came up a few times. The chain recombines TRBV7-2 with TRBJ1-5; D not certain. This CDR3 spans 13 amino acids. Trimming took 5 bases from V and 3 from J, leaving 8 bases between them. Germline loops: CDR1 SGHTA, CDR2 FQGNSA. The CDR3 is CASSVELNQPQHF. For the CDR3, the DNA is TGTGCCAGCAGCGTGGAACTCAATCAGCCCCAGCATTTT.

A few counts support this clonotype. The V gene is TRBV28, the J gene TRBJ2-5; 8 bases agree with TRBD1. J was trimmed by 5 bases and V by 2 bases; bases with no gene match: 4. The CDR3 extends over 14 amino acids. Germline CDR1 and CDR2: MDHEN and SYDVKM. The CDR3 protein is CASSLPHRGETQYF. In nucleotides, the CDR3 is TGTGCCAGCAGTTTACCCCACAGGGGGGAGACCCAGTACTTC.

This clonotype was seen at least ten times. J is TRBJ1-5 and V is TRBV29-1; D gene ambiguous. Between the trimmed V and J ends, which lost 4 bases and 0 bases, there was a span of 10 bases. CDR1 is SQVTM, CDR2 ANQGSEA, per germline. The CDR3 spans 14 residues. The CDR3 sequence is CSVGGSDSNQPQHF. In DNA form, the CDR3 reads TGCAGCGTTGGCGGGTCAGATAGCAATCAGCCCCAGCATTTT.

This clonotype showed up many times. The chain has TRBV28 and TRBJ1-1, with 7 bases lining up with TRBD1. V trimming: 6 bases; J trimming: 11 bases; junction bases outside the gene matches: 12. The CDR3 totals 13 residues. CDR1 is MDHEN and CDR2 is SYDVKM in the germline V gene. The DNA for the CDR3 is TGTGCCAGCAGCCACTTGGAGGGGGCGGCGGCTTTCTTT. Amino acid sequence: CASSHLEGAAAFF.

J is TRBJ1-5 and V is TRBV6-1, with unresolved D. Trimming removed 0 bases at V and 0 bases at J, with 6 bases between. The CDR3 is 15 amino acids. Germline V gene data show CDR1 as MNHNS and CDR2 as SASEGT. CDR3 in amino acids: CASSEAGYSNQPQHF. DNA of the CDR3: TGTGCCAGCAGTGAAGCCGGGTATAGCAATCAGCCCCAGCATTTT.

This clonotype was recorded many times. This chain joins TRBV30 and TRBJ2-4, with a weak D call TRBD1 (6 bases). The CDR3 totals 15 residues. CDR1 and CDR2 from the germline V gene are GTSNPN and SVGIG (reference sequence). Trimming cost V 1 base and J 3 bases, with 13 bases left between them. This chain's CDR3 is CAWSADPGVKNIQYF. CDR3 coding DNA: TGTGCCTGGAGTGCCGACCCAGGGGTCAAAAACATTCAGTACTTC.

This clonotype was recorded once. J is TRBJ2-4 and V is TRBV28; the match to TRBD2 covers 9 bases. The trim removed 1 base at V and 6 bases at J, leaving 13 bases unmatched. This CDR3 is built from 18 residues. Germline lookup yields CDR1 MDHEN and CDR2 SYDVKM. CDR3: CASSLSRGGGALRNIQYF. CDR3 DNA sequence: TGTGCCAGCAGTTTATCCAGGGGCGGGGGGGCCCTTCGAAACATTCAGTACTTC.

The V and J genes are TRBV6-5 and TRBJ2-7, with D possibly matching TRBD2 (6 bases). The CDR3 covers 14 residues. CDR1 MNHEY and CDR2 SVGAGI come from the germline V gene. Trimming removed 2 bases at V and 4 bases at J, with 12 bases between. This chain's CDR3 is CASSYGGGGYEQYF. In nucleotides, the CDR3 is TGTGCCAGCAGTTACGGGGGAGGAGGTTACGAGCAGTACTTC.

This clonotype has at least ten counts. The chain carries TRBV30 and TRBJ1-4; D is ambiguous. The CDR3 is made up of 13 amino acids. The V gene lost 3 bases and the J gene lost 8 bases, with 13 bases spanning the gap. Germline values: CDR1 GTSNPN, CDR2 SVGIG (reference sequence). The CDR3 DNA is TGTGCCTGGAGGGACTTTATTAGGGAAAAACTGTTTTTT. The encoded protein is CAWRDFIREKLFF.

This clonotype appeared a few times. The chain links TRBV28 to TRBJ2-5; 12 bases are a match to TRBD1. The length of the CDR3 is 16 residues. Germline values: CDR1 MDHEN, CDR2 SYDVKM. J was trimmed by 5 bases and V by 7 bases; bases with no gene match: 11. CDR3 loop: CASNPSGTGGWETQYF. Written as DNA, the CDR3 is TGTGCCAGCAACCCGTCCGGGACAGGGGGCTGGGAGACCCAGTACTTC.

The V gene is TRBV7-2, the J gene TRBJ1-1; 7 nucleotides align to TRBD1. CDR3 length: 14 residues. J lost 5 bases, V lost 0 bases, and 3 bases had no gene match. Per the germline V gene, CDR1 is SGHTA and CDR2 is FQGNSA. For the CDR3, the DNA is TGTGCCAGCAGCTTAGCTATACAGGGGACTGAAGCTTTCTTT. Its translation is CASSLAIQGTEAFF.

This clonotype was found a few times. The chain is built from TRBV19 and TRBJ1-2; a possible D gene is TRBD1 (6 bases). The CDR3 is 13 residues long. CDR1 LNHDA and CDR2 SQIVND come from the germline V gene (reference sequence). V was shortened by 1 base and J by 5 bases, with 8 bases between the two germline ends. DNA of the CDR3: TGTGCCAGTAGTATAGCGGACAGATATGGCTACACCTTC. The encoded protein is CASSIADRYGYTF.

This clonotype was seen many times. This rearrangement joins TRBV20-1 to TRBJ1-1, with a possible D match to TRBD1 (6 bases). The CDR3 is 14 amino acids. Germline lookup yields CDR1 DFQATT and CDR2 SNEGSKA (reference sequence). Trimming cost V 1 base and J 0 bases, with 9 bases left between them. The CDR3 protein is CSARGGTLNTEAFF. The CDR3 region has the DNA TGCAGTGCTAGAGGCGGGACACTGAACACTGAAGCTTTCTTT.